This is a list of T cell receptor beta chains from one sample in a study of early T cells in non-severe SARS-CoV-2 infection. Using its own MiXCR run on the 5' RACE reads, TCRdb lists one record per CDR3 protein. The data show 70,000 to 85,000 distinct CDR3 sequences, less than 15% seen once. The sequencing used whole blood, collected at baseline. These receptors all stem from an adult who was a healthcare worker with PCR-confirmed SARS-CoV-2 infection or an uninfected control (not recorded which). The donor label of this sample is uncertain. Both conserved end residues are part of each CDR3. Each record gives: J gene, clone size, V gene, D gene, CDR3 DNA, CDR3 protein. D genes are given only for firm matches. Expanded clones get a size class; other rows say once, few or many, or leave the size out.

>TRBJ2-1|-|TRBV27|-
TGTGCCAGCAGTCCACCTCTCGGCGGGCGCCCCCAGTTCTTC
CASSPPLGGRPQFF
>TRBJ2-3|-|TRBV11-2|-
TGTGCCAGCAGCTTAGGGGCAGGGTCGCGAGATACGCAGTATTTT
CASSLGAGSRDTQYF
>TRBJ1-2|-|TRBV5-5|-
TGTGCCAGCACCCACGGTGGGGGTGGCTATGGCTACACCTTC
CASTHGGGGYGYTF
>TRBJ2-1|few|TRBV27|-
TGTGCCAGCAGAGAGGGTTTAAATGAGCAGTTCTTC
CASREGLNEQFF
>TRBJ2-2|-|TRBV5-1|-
TGCGCCAGCAGCCTCCTGGACAGGGAGCTGTTTTTT
CASSLLDRELFF
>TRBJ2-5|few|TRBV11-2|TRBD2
TGTGCCAGCAAGGCACCCGGGGGGGCCCAAGAGACCCAGTACTTC
CASKAPGGAQETQYF
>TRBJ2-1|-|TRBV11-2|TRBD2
TGTGCCAGCCGAACTAGCGGGGGGGCCTACAATGAGCAGTTCTTC
CASRTSGGAYNEQFF
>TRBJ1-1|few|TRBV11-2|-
TGTGCCAGCAGCTTAGGAGCTAATATAAGGATGAACACTGAAGCTTTCTTT
CASSLGANIRMNTEAFF
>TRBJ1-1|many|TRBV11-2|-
TGTGCCAGCAGCTTATCGGTGGGGGCTGAAGCTTTCTTT
CASSLSVGAEAFF
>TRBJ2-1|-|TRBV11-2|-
TGTGCCAGCAGCCCCTTAGAAAATGAGCAGTTCTTC
CASSPLENEQFF
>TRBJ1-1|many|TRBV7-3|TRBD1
TGTGCCAGCAGCGTCGGGGACAGGGGCACTGAAGCTTTCTTT
CASSVGDRGTEAFF
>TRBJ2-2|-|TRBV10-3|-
TGTGCCATCAGTGGACCGACAACCACCGGGGAGCTGTTTTTT
CAISGPTTTGELFF
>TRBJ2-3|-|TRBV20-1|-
TGCAGTGGTCATGGGTCCACAGATACGCAGTATTTT
CSGHGSTDTQYF
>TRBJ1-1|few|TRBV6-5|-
TGTGCCAGCAGTTACTCTGTGGTGTGGAACACTGAAGCTTTCTTT
CASSYSVVWNTEAFF
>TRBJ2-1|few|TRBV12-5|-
TGTGCTAGCGGGAGAAGCGGTTACAATGAGCAGTTCTTC
CASGRSGYNEQFF
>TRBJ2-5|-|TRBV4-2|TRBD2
TGTGCCAGCAGCTACATAGCGGGGTTGGGGGAGACCCAGTACTTC
CASSYIAGLGETQYF
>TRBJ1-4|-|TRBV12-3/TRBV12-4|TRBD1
TGTGCCAGCACCGAACCCGGGACAGGGGGAATGTTTTTT
CASTEPGTGGMFF
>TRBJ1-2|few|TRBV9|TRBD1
TGTGCCAGCAGCGTTTCAGGGGGGCGATACTATGGCTACACCTTC
CASSVSGGRYYGYTF
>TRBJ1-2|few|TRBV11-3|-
TGTGCCAGCAGCTTAGGGCACTATGGCTACACCTTC
CASSLGHYGYTF
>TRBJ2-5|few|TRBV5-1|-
TGCGCCAGCAAGACTACCCGAAGGGAGACCCAGTACTTC
CASKTTRRETQYF
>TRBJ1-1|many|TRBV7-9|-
TGTGCCAGCAGCTTAGGCGACAGCCAAGCTTTCTTT
CASSLGDSQAFF
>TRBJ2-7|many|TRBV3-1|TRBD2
TGTGCCAGCAGCCAATTGACTAGCGGCCCAACCTACGAGCAGTACTTC
CASSQLTSGPTYEQYF
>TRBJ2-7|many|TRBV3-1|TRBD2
TGTGCCAGCAGCGCCGGGACTAGCGGATACGAGCAGTACTTC
CASSAGTSGYEQYF
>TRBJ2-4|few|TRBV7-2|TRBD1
TGTGCCAGCAGCCCCCAAGGGGGCGTTCTCGGAGCCAAAAACATTCAGTACTTC
CASSPQGGVLGAKNIQYF
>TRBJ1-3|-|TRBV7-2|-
TGTGCCAGCAGCCCACTTGGGGGCCCTGGAAACACCATATATTTT
CASSPLGGPGNTIYF
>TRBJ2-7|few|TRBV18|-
TGTGCCAGCTCACCATCGGCGGGCGTTACCTACGAGCAGTACTTC
CASSPSAGVTYEQYF
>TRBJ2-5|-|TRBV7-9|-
TGTGCCAGCAACCCATCCCCGGGTGAGACCCAGTACTTC
CASNPSPGETQYF
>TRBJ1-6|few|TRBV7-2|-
TGTGCCAGCAGCGACCGGGCCCCGTGGGATTCACCCCTCCACTTT
CASSDRAPWDSPLHF
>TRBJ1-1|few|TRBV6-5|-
TGTGCCAGCAGTTACTCGTTTGGGTTGAGAGAAGCTTTCTTT
CASSYSFGLREAFF
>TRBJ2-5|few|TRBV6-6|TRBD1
TGTGCCAGCAGTTCCGTCGGGGACAGGGAGTTAGAGACCCAGTACTTC
CASSSVGDRELETQYF
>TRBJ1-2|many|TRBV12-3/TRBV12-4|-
TGTGCCAGCAGTTTAACGTCTAACTATGGCTACACCTTC
CASSLTSNYGYTF